This entry concerns a single TCR beta chain. Its target is unknown. This specimen belongs to a study of beta chain features in type 1 diabetes. The V segment lost 5 bases and the J segment 2 bases; nucleotides outside the gene matches: 5. Germline-derived CDR1 and CDR2 are SEHNR and FQNEAQ (reference sequence). The CDR3 runs to 14 residues. The study's findings and limits: Type 1 diabetes patients had fewer VDJ junction insertions and more deletions.

What was sequenced were expressed TCRB transcripts, since all of the isolated RNA had been reverse transcribed. The repertoire was sequenced with immunoSEQ multiplex PCR; TCRdb's copy has only in-frame clones and lacks some. The profile shows 130,000 to 150,000 clones, 10% of them singletons. Sample: naive CD4+ T cells from blood. The chain employs TRBV7-9 and TRBJ2-7, with 8 bases fitting TRBD1. The TCR was taken from a young man in good health. CDR3 amino acids: CASSGQGGAYEQYF. In DNA form, the CDR3 reads TGTGCCAGCAGCGGACAGGGTGGGGCCTACGAGCAGTACTTC.